The text below deals with one TCR beta chain. The data originate from a study of T-cell memory formation after mild COVID-19. TCRdb re-called the 5' RACE reads with MiXCR, one entry per CDR3 protein. In the table there are just under 550,000 distinct CDR3 sequences, roughly 20% of which are singletons. The germline V gene has CDR1 MNHEY and CDR2 SVGAGI. V lost 4 bases, J lost 5 bases, and 9 bases stayed unmatched. The CDR3 sequence is 15 residues long. The TCR comes from an adult woman who had mild COVID-19 (a few samples of this study predate the infection). Cell type and time point are not known. V and J are TRBV6-5 and TRBJ2-7; 9 bases fit TRBD2. Input material: PBMCs or a T cell subset sorted from them (not recorded which). CDR3 sequence (DNA): TGTGCCAGCAGTTTCGCGGGGGGGCCTCAACACGAGCAGTACTTC. Translated: CASSFAGGPQHEQYF.